These 30 T cell receptor beta chains originate from one sample sequenced in a study of human T cells and chemical hapten exposure. MiXCR, run by TCRdb on the RACE reads, gives a single entry per CDR3 protein. The table includes 120,000 or so distinct CDR3 sequences, roughly 13% detected once. Time point denoted: pre-sensitization, week 0. Treatment noted: therapeutic diphenylcyclopropenone sensitization with weekly scalp DPC. The sequenced sample was whole blood, obtained in connection with sensitization to the hapten diphenylcyclopropenone (DPC). These receptors all stem from a woman younger than 30 with alopecia areata. Some clones in this sample may be carry-over from other donors' samples.

A few counts support this clonotype. CDR3 loop: CASSRNRDKGNKNIQYF. DNA of the CDR3: TGTGCCAGCAGCCGAAACAGGGATAAGGGGAACAAAAACATTCAGTACTTC. This rearrangement joins TRBV7-7 to TRBJ2-4, with D possibly being TRBD1 (6 bases). CDR1 and CDR2 (germline): SSHAT, FNYEAQ (reference sequence). V shed 5 bases and J shed 3 bases, with 20 bases lying between them. The CDR3 sequence is 17 residues long.

In DNA, the CDR3 is TGCGCCAGCAGCCAAGATCGGCCCGGGACCATCTCCTACAATGAGCAGTTCTTC. Encoded protein: CASSQDRPGTISYNEQFF. The chain couples TRBV4-3 to TRBJ2-1; D is perhaps TRBD1 or TRBD2 (5 bases each). This CDR3 is 18 amino acids long. Trimming took off 0 bases at V and 0 bases at J, with 15 bases between the two ends. CDR1 and CDR2 from the germline V gene are LGHNA and YSLEER.

This clonotype was seen a few times. J is TRBJ2-3 and V is TRBV7-2, with TRBD2 matching 7 bases. V was pared by 1 base and J by 8 bases, with 3 bases of the junction left unmatched. The CDR3 length is 13 residues. Germline CDR1 reads SGHTA; CDR2 reads FQGNSA. This CDR3 reads CASSLETSFTQYF. As DNA, the CDR3 is TGTGCCAGCAGCTTAGAGACTAGCTTTACGCAGTATTTT. The full variable domain, in which reference TRBV7-2 and TRBJ2-3 provide the parts outside the CDR3, is GAGVSQSPSNKVTEKGKDVELRCDPISGHTALYWYRQSLGQGLEFLIYFQGNSAPDKSGLPSDRFSAERTGGSVSTLTIQRTQQEDSAVYLCASSLETSFTQYFGPGTRLTVL.

This clonotype was counted once. The chain has TRBV7-9 and TRBJ2-7; 9 bases align to TRBD1. This CDR3 is 16 amino acids long. V was clipped by 5 bases and J by 1 base; unmatched bases: 9. Looked up from germline, CDR1 is SEHNR and CDR2 is FQNEAQ (reference sequence). CDR3 protein: CASSPTTGTGSYEQYF. DNA for the CDR3: TGTGCCAGCAGCCCCACCACCGGGACAGGGTCCTACGAGCAGTACTTC.

The rearrangement joins TRBV7-6 to TRBJ2-7, with D unclear. V gave up 1 base and J gave up 2 bases, with 6 bases separating them. CDR1 is SGHVS, CDR2 FNYEAQ, per germline. The CDR3 is 13 amino acids. The CDR3 here is CASSLDPAYEQYF. The CDR3 coding sequence is TGTGCCAGCAGCTTAGACCCGGCCTACGAGCAGTACTTC.

The CDR3 nucleotides read TGCAGTGCTAGGGCGCCGGTGATCTACGAGCAGTACTTC. It yields the protein CSARAPVIYEQYF. This sequence joins TRBV20-1 and TRBJ2-7; D not resolved. V dropped 3 bases and J dropped 3 bases, with 12 bases sitting between them. The CDR3 has 13 residues. Germline loops: CDR1 DFQATT, CDR2 SNEGSKA (reference sequence).

This clonotype has just a few counts. CDR3 nucleotide sequence: TGTGCCAGCAGTGAAGCTGTCGACTGGGGTGGCAATCAGCCCCAGCATTTT. This translates into CASSEAVDWGGNQPQHF. V is TRBV6-1 and J is TRBJ1-5, with unresolved D. CDR1 is MNHNS and CDR2 is SASEGT in the germline V gene. V lost 0 bases and J lost 2, with 14 bases in between. This CDR3 is 17 amino acids long.

V is TRBV28 and J is TRBJ1-2; D remains unclear. Germline lookup yields CDR1 MDHEN and CDR2 SYDVKM. V was clipped by 10 bases and J by 4 bases, with 10 bases between them. The length of the CDR3 is 11 residues. The CDR3 spells CAIYRGYGYTF. The CDR3 DNA sequence: TGTGCCATTTATCGTGGCTATGGCTACACCTTC.

The V and J genes are TRBV19 and TRBJ2-7; D ambiguous. The ends were cut back, 3 bases at V and 4 bases at J, with 13 bases in the middle. The germline V gene has CDR1 LNHDA and CDR2 SQIVND (reference sequence). The CDR3 consists of 14 residues. The CDR3 sequence is CASSIAIKGYEQYF. As DNA, the CDR3 is TGTGCCAGTAGTATTGCAATTAAGGGATACGAGCAGTACTTC.

The V call is TRBV2, the J call TRBJ1-4; 9 bases are a match to TRBD1. This CDR3 is built from 14 residues. The germline V gene has CDR1 SNHLY and CDR2 FYNNEI. J was trimmed by 7 bases and V by 4 bases; bases with no gene match: 4. CDR3 nucleotides: TGTGCCAGCAGTGTCTACAGGGGGCGTGAAAAACTGTTTTTT. Protein sequence: CASSVYRGREKLFF. The full variable domain, rest sourced from reference TRBV2 and TRBJ1-4, is EPEVTQTPSHQVTQMGQEVILRCVPISNHLYFYWYRQILGQKVEFLVSFYNNEISEKSEIFDDQFSVERPDGSNFTLKIRSTKLEDSAMYFCASSVYRGREKLFFGSGTQLSVL.

This chain links TRBV3-1 with TRBJ2-3; 9 bases agree with TRBD1. Germline V gene lookup returns CDR1 LGHDT and CDR2 YNNKEL (reference sequence). This CDR3 region has 15 residues. Losses at the gene ends were 4 bases for V and 2 bases for J; bases not matched to a gene: 4. The CDR3 spells CASSPRDRATDTQYF. The CDR3 DNA reads as TGTGCCAGCAGCCCGCGGGACAGGGCCACAGATACGCAGTATTTT.

This clonotype was counted many times. The V and J genes are TRBV20-1 and TRBJ1-1; D is ambiguous. Per the germline V gene, CDR1 is DFQATT and CDR2 is SNEGSKA (reference sequence). The V gene lost 0 bases and the J gene lost 8 bases, with 10 bases spanning the gap. This CDR3 is 12 amino acids long. This CDR3 is CSAREYTSEAFF. CDR3 in DNA: TGCAGTGCTAGAGAGTACACCTCGGAAGCTTTCTTT.

The chain recombines TRBV7-2 with TRBJ1-3; the D gene is possibly TRBD1 (6 bases). CDR1 and CDR2 (germline): SGHTA, FQGNSA. V was cut by 11 bases and J by 4 bases, with 15 bases left in between. This CDR3 region has 13 residues. Here the CDR3 DNA reads TGTGCCGGGGGCAGGATGGAGGGAAACACCATATATTTT. Encoded protein: CAGGRMEGNTIYF. The full variable domain, in which reference TRBV7-2 and TRBJ1-3 provide the parts outside the CDR3, is GAGVSQSPSNKVTEKGKDVELRCDPISGHTALYWYRQSLGQGLEFLIYFQGNSAPDKSGLPSDRFSAERTGGSVSTLTIQRTQQEDSAVYLCAGGRMEGNTIYFGEGSWLTVV.

The genes are TRBV5-4 and TRBJ1-1; maybe TRBD1 (5 bases). With 4 bases removed from V and 5 bases from J, the gap between germline ends came to 12 bases. Germline values: CDR1 SGHNT, CDR2 YYREEE (reference sequence). This CDR3 region has 13 residues. CDR3 loop: CASSQDSGTEAFF. In DNA, the CDR3 is TGTGCCAGCAGCCAAGACAGTGGTACTGAAGCTTTCTTT. The whole variable domain, filled in from reference TRBV5-4 and TRBJ1-1, reads ETGVTQSPTHLIKTRGQQVTLRCSSQSGHNTVSWYQQALGQGPQFIFQYYREEENGRGNFPPRFSGLQFPNYSSELNVNALELDDSALYLCASSQDSGTEAFFGQGTRLTVV.

This clonotype was detected only a few times. This chain uses TRBV7-2 with TRBJ2-1, with unresolved D. Trimming took 2 bases from V and 0 from J, leaving 8 bases between them. The CDR3 consists of 15 residues. The germline CDR1 and CDR2 sequences are SGHTA and FQGNSA. CDR3 bases: TGTGCCAGCAGCTTATGGGCCAGCTCCTACAATGAGCAGTTCTTC. Translation: CASSLWASSYNEQFF.

V and J are TRBV12-3 or TRBV12-4 and TRBJ1-3; D is unresolved. The V and J ends lost 1 base and 3 bases respectively, with 19 bases between them. This CDR3 comprises 18 residues. DNA of the CDR3: TGTGCCAGCAGTTTAGTGAGGCGGGGTGAACGGCTTGGAAACACCATATATTTT. Its translation is CASSLVRRGERLGNTIYF.

The genes are TRBV15 and TRBJ1-2; 7 bases match TRBD1. The CDR3 spans 17 residues. Germline trimming cut 7 bases from V and 2 bases from J; bases unmatched to any gene: 16. From germline, CDR1 is LNHNV and CDR2 YYDKDF (reference sequence). CDR3 coding DNA: TGTGCCACCACGGCGGTACAGGGGACGAGAGTAAACTATGGCTACACCTTC. Residues: CATTAVQGTRVNYGYTF. The complete variable domain, with remaining parts taken from reference TRBV15 and TRBJ1-2, reads DAMVIQNPRYQVTQFGKPVTLSCSQTLNHNVMYWYQQKSSQAPKLLFHYYDKDFNNEADTPDNFQSRRPNTSFCFLDIRSPGLGDTAMYLCATTAVQGTRVNYGYTFGSGTRLTVV.

V is TRBV7-2 and J is TRBJ2-7; possibly TRBD2 for D (5 bases). Trimming cost V 5 bases and J 1 base, with 15 bases left between them. Germline V gives CDR1 SGHTA, CDR2 FQGNSA. The CDR3 spans 15 residues. As DNA, the CDR3 is TGTGCCAGCAGCGTGGACTTTACCCCTTCCTACGAGCAGTACTTC. Protein product: CASSVDFTPSYEQYF.

This rearrangement joins TRBV7-9 to TRBJ2-3, with TRBD1 matching over 8 bases. Trimming took 6 bases from V and 5 from J; bases not matched to a gene: 10. CDR1 and CDR2 from the germline V gene are SEHNR and FQNEAQ (reference sequence). The CDR3 extends over 15 amino acids. In DNA, the CDR3 is TGTGCCAGCAGTTGGGGACAGGCCCGTATAGATACGCAGTATTTT. It yields the protein CASSWGQARIDTQYF.

This clonotype occurred a few times. The chain uses TRBV7-8 and TRBJ1-2; D remains unclear. The V end lost 1 base, the J end lost 13 bases, and 16 bases lay between the germline ends. Germline-derived CDR1 and CDR2 are SGHVS and FQNEAQ. The CDR3 is 13 residues long. In DNA, the CDR3 is TGTGCCAGCAGCTTAGAGACAACACTCGGTAGCACCTTC. Protein sequence: CASSLETTLGSTF.

Comment on this clonotype: Compared with germline, one end of the junction differs, possibly owing to a read error. The gene calls are TRBV20-1 and TRBJ2-5; 8 positions agree with TRBD2. The CDR3 is 14 residues long. Per the germline V gene, CDR1 is DFQATT and CDR2 is SNEGSKA (reference sequence). The CDR3 reads CRARFSGEQETQYF. The CDR3, as DNA: TGCAGAGCTAGGTTTAGCGGGGAGCAAGAGACCCAGTACTTC.

In its sample, this clonotype was seen many times. This rearrangement joins TRBV7-8 to TRBJ1-4; D ambiguous. Germline V gene sequence: CDR1 SGHVS, CDR2 FQNEAQ. The CDR3 is 16 residues long. Trimming pared 3 bases from V and 0 bases from J, leaving 11 bases between. CDR3 DNA: TGTGCCAGCAGCTTTGGAGGGAGTTCAACTAATGAAAAACTGTTTTTT. This codes for CASSFGGSSTNEKLFF.

The V call is TRBV20-1, the J call TRBJ1-5; 9 positions agree with TRBD1. The V gene's germline CDR1 is DFQATT and CDR2 SNEGSKA (reference sequence). This CDR3 contains 14 residues. V shed 2 bases and J 6 bases; nucleotides not matched to a gene: 5. The CDR3 DNA is TGCAGTGCTAGAACCGAGACAGGGGGTCAGCCCCAGCATTTT. Translation gives CSARTETGGQPQHF.

V gene TRBV6-5 combines with J gene TRBJ1-1; D gene unclear. This CDR3 spans 13 amino acids. Germline V gene sequence: CDR1 MNHEY, CDR2 SVGAGI. Trimming cost V 2 bases and J 4 bases, with 8 bases left between them. CDR3 sequence: CASSYEYATEAFF. The DNA of the CDR3 is TGTGCCAGCAGTTACGAGTATGCCACTGAAGCTTTCTTT.

This rearrangement joins TRBV7-2 to TRBJ2-2; no reliable D call. With 1 base removed from V and 5 bases from J, the gap between germline ends came to 5 bases. The CDR3 runs 13 residues. CDR1 and CDR2 from the germline V gene are SGHTA and FQGNSA. The CDR3, as DNA: TGTGCCAGCAGCTTAGTGAAGACCGGGGAGCTGTTTTTT. Translation gives CASSLVKTGELFF.

The gene calls are TRBV5-6 and TRBJ1-2; TRBD1 agrees at 7 bases. V was pared by 3 bases and J by 7 bases, with 3 bases of the junction left unmatched. This CDR3 contains 12 residues. Germline loops: CDR1 SGHDT, CDR2 YYEEEE. CDR3 DNA: TGTGCCAGCAGCTCCGACAGGGTTGGCTACACCTTC. Its translation: CASSSDRVGYTF. Filled out from reference TRBV5-6 and TRBJ1-2, the complete variable domain reads DAGVTQSPTHLIKTRGQQVTLRCSPKSGHDTVSWYQQALGQGPQFIFQYYEEEERQRGNFPDRFSGHQFPNYSSELNVNALLLGDSALYLCASSSDRVGYTFGSGTRLTVV.

This clonotype appeared many times. V gene TRBV20-1 combines with J gene TRBJ2-3; D gene uncertain. Trimming left V 1 base short and J 0 bases short, with 11 bases between. Germline CDR1 is DFQATT and CDR2 is SNEGSKA (reference sequence). This CDR3 is 15 amino acids long. This CDR3 is CSARAGTSSTDTQYF. CDR3 DNA sequence: TGCAGTGCTAGAGCCGGAACCTCTAGCACAGATACGCAGTATTTT.

This clonotype was detected ten times or more. The chain recombines TRBV6-6 with TRBJ1-3; 9 bases are a match to TRBD1. V lost 2 bases, J lost 8 bases, and 7 bases stayed unmatched. From germline, CDR1 is MNHNY and CDR2 SVGAGI (reference sequence). This CDR3 region has 15 residues. CDR3 region: CASSYGTGWEDTIYF. The CDR3 DNA reads TGTGCCAGCAGTTACGGGACAGGGTGGGAAGACACCATATATTTT.

V is TRBV5-1 and J is TRBJ1-1; weak D call: TRBD1 (5 bases). The CDR3 is made up of 14 amino acids. CDR1 is SGHRS, CDR2 YFSETQ, per germline. Trimming left V 4 bases short and J 1 base short, with 11 bases between. In nucleotides, the CDR3 is TGCGCCAGCAGCAGGGACGGCCAGAACACTGAAGCTTTCTTT. It codes for CASSRDGQNTEAFF.

This clonotype appeared a few times. The rearrangement uses TRBV11-2 and TRBJ2-2; no definite D call. The V and J ends lost 0 bases and 4 bases respectively, with 6 bases between them. Germline values: CDR1 SGHAT, CDR2 FQNNGV. The CDR3 loop spans 14 amino acids. CDR3 nucleotide sequence: TGTGCCAGCAGCTTAGATCCCCGCACCGGGGAGCTGTTTTTT. Protein product: CASSLDPRTGELFF.